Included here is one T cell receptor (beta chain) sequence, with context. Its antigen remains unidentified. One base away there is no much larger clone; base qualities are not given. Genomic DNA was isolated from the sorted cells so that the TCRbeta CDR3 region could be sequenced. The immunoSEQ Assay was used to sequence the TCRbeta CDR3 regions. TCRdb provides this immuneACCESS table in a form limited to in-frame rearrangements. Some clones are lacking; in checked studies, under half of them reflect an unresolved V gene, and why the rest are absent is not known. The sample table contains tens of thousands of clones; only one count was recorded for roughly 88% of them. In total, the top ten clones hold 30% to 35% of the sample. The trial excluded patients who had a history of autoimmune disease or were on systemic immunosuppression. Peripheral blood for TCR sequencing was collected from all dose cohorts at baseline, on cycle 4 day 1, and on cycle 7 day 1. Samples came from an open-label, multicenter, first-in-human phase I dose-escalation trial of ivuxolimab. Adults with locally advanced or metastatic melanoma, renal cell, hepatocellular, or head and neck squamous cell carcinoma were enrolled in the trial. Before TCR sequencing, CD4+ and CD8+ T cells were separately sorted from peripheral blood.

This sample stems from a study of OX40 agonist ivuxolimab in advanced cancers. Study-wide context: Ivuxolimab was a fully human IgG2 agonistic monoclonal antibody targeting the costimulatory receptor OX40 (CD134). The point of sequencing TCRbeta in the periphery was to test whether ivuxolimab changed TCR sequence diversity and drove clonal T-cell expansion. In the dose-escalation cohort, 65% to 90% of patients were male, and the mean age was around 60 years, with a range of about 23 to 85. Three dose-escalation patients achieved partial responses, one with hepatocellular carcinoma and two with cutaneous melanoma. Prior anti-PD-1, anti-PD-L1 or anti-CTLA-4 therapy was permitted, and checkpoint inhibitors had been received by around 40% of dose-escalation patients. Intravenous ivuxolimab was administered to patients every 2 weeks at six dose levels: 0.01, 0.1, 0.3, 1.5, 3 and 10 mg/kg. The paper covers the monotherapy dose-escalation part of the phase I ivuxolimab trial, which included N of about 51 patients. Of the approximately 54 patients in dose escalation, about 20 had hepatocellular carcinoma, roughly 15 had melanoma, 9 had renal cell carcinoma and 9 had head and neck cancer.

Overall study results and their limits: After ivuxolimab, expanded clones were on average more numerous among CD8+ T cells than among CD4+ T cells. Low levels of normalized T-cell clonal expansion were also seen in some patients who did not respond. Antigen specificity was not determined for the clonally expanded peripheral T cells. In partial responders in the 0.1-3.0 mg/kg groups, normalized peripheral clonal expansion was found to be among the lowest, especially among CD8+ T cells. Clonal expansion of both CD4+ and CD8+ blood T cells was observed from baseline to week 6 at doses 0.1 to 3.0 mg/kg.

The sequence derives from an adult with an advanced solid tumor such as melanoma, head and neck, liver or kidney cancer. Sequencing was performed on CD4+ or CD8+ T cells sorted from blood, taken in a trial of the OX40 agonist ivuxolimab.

CDR3 sequence: CASSTRGSGNTIYF. The DNA sequence is given as TGTGCCAGCAGCACCAGGGGCTCTGGAAACACCATATATTTT. The rearrangement combines TRBV5-8 with TRBJ1-3; TRBD1 could be the D gene, as 6 bases match. From the cysteine through the phenylalanine, the CDR3 covers 14 amino acids. The read is trimmed to its CDR3 DNA, 42 bases read in frame from base 1. The V and J ends are trimmed by 4 bases and 0 bases, leaving 8 bases between them. The germline V gene specifies SGHTS as CDR1 and YDEGEE as CDR2. Here the CDR3 is joined to the reference TRBV5-8 and TRBJ1-3 genes, and the full variable domain is: EAGVTQSPTHLIKTRGQQATLRCSPISGHTSVYWYQQALGLGLQFLLWYDEGEERNRGNFPPRFSGRQFPNYSSELNVNALELEDSALYLCASSTRGSGNTIYFGEGSWLTVV.